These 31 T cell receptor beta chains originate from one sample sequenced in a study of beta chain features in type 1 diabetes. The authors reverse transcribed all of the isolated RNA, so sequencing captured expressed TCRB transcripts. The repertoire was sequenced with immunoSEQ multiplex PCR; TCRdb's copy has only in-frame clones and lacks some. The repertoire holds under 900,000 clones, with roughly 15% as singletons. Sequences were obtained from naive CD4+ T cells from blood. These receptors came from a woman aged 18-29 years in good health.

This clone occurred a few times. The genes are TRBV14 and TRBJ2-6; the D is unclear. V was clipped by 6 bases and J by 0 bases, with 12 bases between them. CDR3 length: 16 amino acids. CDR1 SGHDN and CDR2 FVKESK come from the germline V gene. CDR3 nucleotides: TGTGCCAGCAGAAAATTAGAGAGCTCTGGGGCCAACGTCCTGACTTTC. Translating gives CASRKLESSGANVLTF.

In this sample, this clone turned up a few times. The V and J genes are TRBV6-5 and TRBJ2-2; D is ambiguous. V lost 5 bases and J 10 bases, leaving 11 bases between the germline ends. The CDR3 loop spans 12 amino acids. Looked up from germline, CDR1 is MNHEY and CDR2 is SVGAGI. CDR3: CASSRRVAELFF. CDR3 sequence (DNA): TGTGCCAGCAGTCGTCGGGTGGCGGAGCTGTTTTTT.

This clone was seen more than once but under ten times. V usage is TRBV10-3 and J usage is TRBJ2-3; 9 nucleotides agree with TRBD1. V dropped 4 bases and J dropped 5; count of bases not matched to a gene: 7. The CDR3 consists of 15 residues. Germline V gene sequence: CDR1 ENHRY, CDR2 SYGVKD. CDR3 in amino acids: CAISVGPGQGDTQYF. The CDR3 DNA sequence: TGTGCCATCAGTGTGGGGCCGGGACAGGGAGATACGCAGTATTTT.

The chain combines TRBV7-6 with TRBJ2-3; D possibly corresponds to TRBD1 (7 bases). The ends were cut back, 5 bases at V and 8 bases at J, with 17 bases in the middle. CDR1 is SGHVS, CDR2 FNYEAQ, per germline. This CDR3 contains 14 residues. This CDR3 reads CASSLRQGGGTQYF. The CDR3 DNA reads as TGTGCCAGCAGCCTTCGACAGGGAGGTGGTACGCAGTATTTT.

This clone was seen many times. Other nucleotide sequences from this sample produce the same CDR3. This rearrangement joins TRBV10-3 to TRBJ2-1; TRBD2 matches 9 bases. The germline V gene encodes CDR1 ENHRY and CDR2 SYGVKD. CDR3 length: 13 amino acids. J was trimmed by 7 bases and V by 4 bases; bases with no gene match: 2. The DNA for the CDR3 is TGTGCCATCAGTGGAACTAGCGGGAATGAGCAGTTCTTC. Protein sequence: CAISGTSGNEQFF.

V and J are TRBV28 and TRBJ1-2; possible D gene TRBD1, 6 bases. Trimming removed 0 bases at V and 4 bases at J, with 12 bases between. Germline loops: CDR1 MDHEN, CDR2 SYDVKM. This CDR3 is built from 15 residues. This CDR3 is CASSLWGARGYGYTF. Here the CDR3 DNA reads TGTGCCAGCAGTTTATGGGGGGCCAGGGGCTATGGCTACACCTTC.

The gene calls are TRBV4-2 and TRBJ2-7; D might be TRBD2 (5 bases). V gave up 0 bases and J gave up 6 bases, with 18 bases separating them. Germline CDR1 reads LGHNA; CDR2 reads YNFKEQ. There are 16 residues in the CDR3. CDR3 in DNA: TGTGCCAGCAGCCAAGATCTGGCTAGCAAGTTCGGCGAGCAGTACTTC. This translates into CASSQDLASKFGEQYF.

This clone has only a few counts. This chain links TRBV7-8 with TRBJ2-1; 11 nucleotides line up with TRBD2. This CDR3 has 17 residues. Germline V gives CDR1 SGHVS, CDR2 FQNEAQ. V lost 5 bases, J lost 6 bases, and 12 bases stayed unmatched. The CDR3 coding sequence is TGTGCCAGCAGCCCACCAATCTCTAGCGGGAGGACCAATGAGCAGTTCTTC. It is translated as CASSPPISSGRTNEQFF.

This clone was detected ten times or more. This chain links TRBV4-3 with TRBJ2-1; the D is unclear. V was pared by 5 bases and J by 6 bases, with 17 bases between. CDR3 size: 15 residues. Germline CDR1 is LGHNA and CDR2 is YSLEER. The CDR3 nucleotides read TGCGCCAGCAGCAGGACCGGTGCTGGTGGCAATGAGCAGTTCTTC. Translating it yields CASSRTGAGGNEQFF.

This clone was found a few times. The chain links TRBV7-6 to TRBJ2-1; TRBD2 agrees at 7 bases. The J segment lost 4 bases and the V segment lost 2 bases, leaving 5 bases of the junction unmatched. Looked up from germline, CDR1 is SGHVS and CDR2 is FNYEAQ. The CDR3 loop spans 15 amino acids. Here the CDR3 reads CASSLSAGEYNEQFF. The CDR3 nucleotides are TGTGCCAGCAGCTTAAGTGCGGGAGAGTACAATGAGCAGTTCTTC.

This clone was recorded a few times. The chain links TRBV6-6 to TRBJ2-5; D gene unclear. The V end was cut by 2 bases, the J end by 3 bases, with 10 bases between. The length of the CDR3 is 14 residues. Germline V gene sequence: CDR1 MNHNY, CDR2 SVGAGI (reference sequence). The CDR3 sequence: CASSYVDHEETQYF. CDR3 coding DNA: TGTGCCAGCAGTTACGTGGACCACGAAGAGACCCAGTACTTC.

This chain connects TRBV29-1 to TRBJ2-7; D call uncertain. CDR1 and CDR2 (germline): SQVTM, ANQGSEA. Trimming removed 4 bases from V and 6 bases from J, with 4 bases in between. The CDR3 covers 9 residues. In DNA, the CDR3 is TGCAGCGTTGCGGGCGAGCAGTACTTC. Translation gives CSVAGEQYF.

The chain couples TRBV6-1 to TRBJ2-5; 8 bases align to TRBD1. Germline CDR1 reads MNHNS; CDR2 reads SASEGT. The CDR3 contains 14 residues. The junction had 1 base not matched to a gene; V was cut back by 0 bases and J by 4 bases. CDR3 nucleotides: TGTGCCAGCAGTGAAGCCCAGGGGGCAGAGACCCAGTACTTC. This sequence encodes CASSEAQGAETQYF.

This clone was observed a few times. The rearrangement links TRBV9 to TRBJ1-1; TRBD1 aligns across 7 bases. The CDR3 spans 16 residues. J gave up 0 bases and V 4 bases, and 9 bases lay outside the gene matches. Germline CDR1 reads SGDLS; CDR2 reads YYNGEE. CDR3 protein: CASSHSGTEMNTEAFF. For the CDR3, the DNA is TGTGCCAGCAGCCATTCCGGGACAGAGATGAACACTGAAGCTTTCTTT.

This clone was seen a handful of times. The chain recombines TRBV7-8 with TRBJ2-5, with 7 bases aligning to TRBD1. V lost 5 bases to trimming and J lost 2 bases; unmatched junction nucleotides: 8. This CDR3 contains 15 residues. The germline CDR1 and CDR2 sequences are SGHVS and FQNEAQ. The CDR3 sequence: CASSQMRGHQETQYF. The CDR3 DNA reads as TGTGCCAGCAGCCAGATGAGGGGGCATCAAGAGACCCAGTACTTC.

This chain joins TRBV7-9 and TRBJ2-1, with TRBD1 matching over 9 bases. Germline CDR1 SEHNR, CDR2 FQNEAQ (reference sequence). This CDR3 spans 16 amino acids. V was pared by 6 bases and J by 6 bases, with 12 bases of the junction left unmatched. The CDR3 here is CASSSRDRVSGNEQFF. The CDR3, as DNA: TGTGCCAGCAGTTCCCGGGACAGGGTTTCGGGCAATGAGCAGTTCTTC.

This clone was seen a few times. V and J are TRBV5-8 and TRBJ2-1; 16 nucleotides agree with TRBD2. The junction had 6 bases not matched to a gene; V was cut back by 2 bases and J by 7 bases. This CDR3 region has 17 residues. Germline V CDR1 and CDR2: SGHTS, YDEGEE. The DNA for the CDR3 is TGTGCCAGCAGCTTCGGGACTAGCGGGAGGGCCAGTAATGAGCAGTTCTTC. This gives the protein CASSFGTSGRASNEQFF.

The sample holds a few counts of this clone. In DNA, the CDR3 is TGTGCCAGCAGTTTCCCCAGCGGGAGAGTAAATGAGCAGTTCTTC. This encodes CASSFPSGRVNEQFF. This chain uses TRBV28 with TRBJ2-1, with 8 bases matching TRBD2. The CDR3 has 15 residues. Germline lookup yields CDR1 MDHEN and CDR2 SYDVKM. V trimming: 3 bases; J trimming: 7 bases; junction bases outside the gene matches: 8.

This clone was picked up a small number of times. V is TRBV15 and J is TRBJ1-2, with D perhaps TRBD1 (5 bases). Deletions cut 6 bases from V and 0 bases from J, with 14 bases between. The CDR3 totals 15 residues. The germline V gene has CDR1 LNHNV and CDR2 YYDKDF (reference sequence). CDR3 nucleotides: TGTGCCACCAGGCCCGACAGAACGGCTAACTATGGCTACACCTTC. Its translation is CATRPDRTANYGYTF.

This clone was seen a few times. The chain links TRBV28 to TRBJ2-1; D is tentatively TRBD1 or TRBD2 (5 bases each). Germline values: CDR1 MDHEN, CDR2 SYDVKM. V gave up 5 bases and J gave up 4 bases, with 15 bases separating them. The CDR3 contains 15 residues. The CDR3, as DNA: TGTGCCAGCAGTCCCCCCGGGACGGGATACAATGAGCAGTTCTTC. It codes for CASSPPGTGYNEQFF.

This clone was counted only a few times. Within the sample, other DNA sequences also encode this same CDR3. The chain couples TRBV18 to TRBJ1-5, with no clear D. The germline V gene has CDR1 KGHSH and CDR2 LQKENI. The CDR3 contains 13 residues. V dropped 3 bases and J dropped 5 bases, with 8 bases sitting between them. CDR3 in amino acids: CASSPGRDQPQHF. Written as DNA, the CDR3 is TGTGCCAGCTCACCCGGTAGAGATCAGCCCCAGCATTTT.

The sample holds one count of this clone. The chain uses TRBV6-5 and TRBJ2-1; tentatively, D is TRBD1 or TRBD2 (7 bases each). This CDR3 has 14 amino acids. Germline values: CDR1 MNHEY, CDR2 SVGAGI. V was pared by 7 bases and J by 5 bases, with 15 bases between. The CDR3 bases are TGTGCCAGCAAGACCAGGGGGGGGAACAATGAGCAGTTCTTC. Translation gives CASKTRGGNNEQFF.

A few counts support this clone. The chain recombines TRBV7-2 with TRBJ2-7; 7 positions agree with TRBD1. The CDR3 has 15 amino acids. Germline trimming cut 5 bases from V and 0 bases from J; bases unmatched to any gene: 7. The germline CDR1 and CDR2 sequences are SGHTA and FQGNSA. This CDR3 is CASSLTGVISYEQYF. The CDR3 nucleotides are TGTGCCAGCAGCCTCACAGGGGTAATCTCCTACGAGCAGTACTTC.

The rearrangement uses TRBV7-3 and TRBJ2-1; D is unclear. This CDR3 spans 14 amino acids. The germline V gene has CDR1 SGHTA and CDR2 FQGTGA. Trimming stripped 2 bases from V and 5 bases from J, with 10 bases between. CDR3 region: CASSLLGSHNEQFF. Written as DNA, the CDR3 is TGTGCCAGCAGCTTATTGGGGTCCCACAATGAGCAGTTCTTC.

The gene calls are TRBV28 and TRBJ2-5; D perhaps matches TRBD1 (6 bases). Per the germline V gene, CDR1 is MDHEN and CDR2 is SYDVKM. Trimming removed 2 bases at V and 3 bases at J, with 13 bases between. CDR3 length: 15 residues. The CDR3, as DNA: TGTGCCAGCAGTTTAAGGCCCCGGACAGAAGAGACCCAGTACTTC. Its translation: CASSLRPRTEETQYF. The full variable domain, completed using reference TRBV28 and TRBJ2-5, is DVKVTQSSRYLVKRTGEKVFLECVQDMDHENMFWYRQDPGLGLRLIYFSYDVKMKEKGDIPEGYSVSREKKERFSLILESASTNQTSMYLCASSLRPRTEETQYFGPGTRLLVL.

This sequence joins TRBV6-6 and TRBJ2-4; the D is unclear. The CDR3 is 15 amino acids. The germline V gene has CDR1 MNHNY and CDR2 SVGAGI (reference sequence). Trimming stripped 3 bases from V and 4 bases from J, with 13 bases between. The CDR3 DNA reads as TGTGCCAGCAGTTATTTCTCTGGTGGGAAAAACATTCAGTACTTC. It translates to CASSYFSGGKNIQYF.

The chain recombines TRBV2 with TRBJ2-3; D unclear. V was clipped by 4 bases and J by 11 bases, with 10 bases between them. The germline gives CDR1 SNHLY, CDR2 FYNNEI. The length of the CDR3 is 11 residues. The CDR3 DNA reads TGTGCCAGCAGTGTGGAGTACAGGCAGTATTTT. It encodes CASSVEYRQYF.

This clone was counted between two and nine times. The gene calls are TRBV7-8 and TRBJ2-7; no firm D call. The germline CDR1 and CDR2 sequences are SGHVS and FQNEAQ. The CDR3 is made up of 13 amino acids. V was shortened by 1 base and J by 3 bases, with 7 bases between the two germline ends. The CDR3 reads CASSLVPGYEQYF. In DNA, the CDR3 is TGTGCCAGCAGCTTAGTTCCAGGCTACGAGCAGTACTTC.

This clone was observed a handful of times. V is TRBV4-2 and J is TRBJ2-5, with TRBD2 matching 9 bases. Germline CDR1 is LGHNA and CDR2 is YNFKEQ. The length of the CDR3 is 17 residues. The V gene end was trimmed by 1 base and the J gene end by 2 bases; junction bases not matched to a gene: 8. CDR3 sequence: CASSQAPPTSGQETQYF. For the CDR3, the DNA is TGTGCCAGCAGCCAAGCTCCCCCGACTAGCGGACAAGAGACCCAGTACTTC.

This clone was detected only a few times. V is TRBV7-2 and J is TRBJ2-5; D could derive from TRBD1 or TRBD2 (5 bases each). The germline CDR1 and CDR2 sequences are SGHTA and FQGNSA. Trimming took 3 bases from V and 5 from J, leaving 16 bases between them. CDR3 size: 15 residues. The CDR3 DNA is TGTGCCAGCAGCTTGCGGCGAGGGGTCCGGGAGACCCAGTACTTC. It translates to CASSLRRGVRETQYF.

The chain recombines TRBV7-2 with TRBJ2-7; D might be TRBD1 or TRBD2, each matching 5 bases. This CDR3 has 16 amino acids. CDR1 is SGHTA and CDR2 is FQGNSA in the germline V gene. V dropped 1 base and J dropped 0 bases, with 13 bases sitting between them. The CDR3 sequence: CASSLGWDASSYEQYF. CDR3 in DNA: TGTGCCAGCAGCTTAGGCTGGGACGCTAGCTCCTACGAGCAGTACTTC. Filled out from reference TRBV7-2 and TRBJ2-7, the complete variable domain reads GAGVSQSPSNKVTEKGKDVELRCDPISGHTALYWYRQSLGQGLEFLIYFQGNSAPDKSGLPSDRFSAERTGGSVSTLTIQRTQQEDSAVYLCASSLGWDASSYEQYFGPGTRLTVT.